This T cell receptor beta chain was identified in a study of T cells in Graves' hyperthyroidism and ophthalmopathy. Points from the study as a whole: Expanded thyroid clonotypes (above 0.001) were mostly also found in blood.

With 5 bases clipped from V and 0 bases from J, the junction kept 10 bases outside the gene matches. The CDR3 spans 18 residues. Germline CDR1 and CDR2: MDHEN and SYDVKM. It was at first hyperthyroidism diagnosis, before any ophthalmopathy symptoms, that the blood sample was taken. From RNA transcripts, TCR beta CDR3 regions were amplified. HTBI primers were the set used in a first-round RT-PCR of the TCR CDR3. Each CDR3 protein gets one entry after TCRdb re-called the multiplex PCR reads with MiXCR. The top ten clones hold about 30% of a sample with about 400,000 distinct CDR3 sequences, more than 15% of them seen once. This clonotype was observed many times. The antigen remains undetermined.

This clonotype was sampled from a woman younger than 35 with Graves' hyperthyroidism that later progressed to Graves' ophthalmopathy. The genes are TRBV28 and TRBJ1-6; 7 positions match TRBD1. Sequenced: blood. In DNA, the CDR3 is TGTGCCAGCAGTAAGGGACAGCGAACGAGCTCCTATAATTCACCCCTCCACTTT. Amino acid sequence: CASSKGQRTSSYNSPLHF.